This TCR beta chain was identified in a study of blood T cell repertoires in COVID-19. Across the whole study: The United States, Italy and Spain were the sources of the acute and convalescent COVID-19 samples.

Profiled with immunoSEQ multiplex PCR; TCRdb holds only in-frame clones, not every one. The table shows around 100,000 clones, with about four fifths occurring only once. The CDR3 covers 15 residues. J was trimmed by 3 bases and V by 5 bases; bases with no gene match: 4. Germline-derived CDR1 and CDR2 are SGHAT and FQNNGV. The TCR was taken from a human donor in a cohort sampled during active COVID-19. The material sequenced was peripheral blood. The chain recombines TRBV11-2 with TRBJ2-6; 7 positions agree with TRBD1. The CDR3 DNA reads TGTGCCAGCAGCAACCCAGGGGGTGGGGCCAACGTCCTGACTTTC. This gives the protein CASSNPGGGANVLTF.